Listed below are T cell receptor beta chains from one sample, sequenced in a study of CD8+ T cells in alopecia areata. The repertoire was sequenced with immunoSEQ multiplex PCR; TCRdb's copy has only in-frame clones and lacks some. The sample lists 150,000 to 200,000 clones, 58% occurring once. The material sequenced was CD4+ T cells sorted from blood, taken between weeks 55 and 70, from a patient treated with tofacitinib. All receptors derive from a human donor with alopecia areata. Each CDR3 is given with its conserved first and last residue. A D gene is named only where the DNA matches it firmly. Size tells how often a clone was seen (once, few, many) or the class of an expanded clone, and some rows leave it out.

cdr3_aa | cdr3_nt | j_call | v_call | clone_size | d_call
CSANRGEAFF | TGCAGTGCGAACAGGGGAGAGGCTTTCTTT | TRBJ1-1 | TRBV20-1 | NA | TRBD1
CSVVGPMNTEAFF | TGCAGCGTTGTTGGGCCGATGAACACTGAAGCTTTCTTT | TRBJ1-1 | TRBV29-1 | NA | NA
CASSPAGPYEQYF | TGTGCCAGCAGCCCCGCGGGTCCCTACGAGCAGTACTTC | TRBJ2-7 | TRBV7-2 | NA | NA
CASSYSPGAGTQYF | TGTGCCAGCAGTTACTCCCCCGGGGCTGGGACGCAGTATTTT | TRBJ2-3 | TRBV6-6 | NA | NA
CASSNRDPPGAFF | TGTGCCAGCAGCAATAGGGACCCTCCCGGAGCTTTCTTT | TRBJ1-1 | TRBV7-9 | NA | NA
CSVGPEAFF | TGCAGCGTTGGCCCTGAAGCTTTCTTT | TRBJ1-1 | TRBV29-1 | once | NA
CASRTGTGGYNEQFF | TGTGCCAGCAGGACCGGGACAGGGGGTTACAATGAGCAGTTCTTC | TRBJ2-1 | TRBV2 | NA | TRBD1
CAISVQDTQYF | TGTGCCATCAGTGTACAGGATACGCAGTATTTT | TRBJ2-3 | TRBV10-3 | NA | NA
CASSRRSTGVKSDTQYF | TGTGCCAGCAGCCGGAGGTCAACAGGGGTAAAATCAGATACGCAGTATTTT | TRBJ2-3 | TRBV14 | NA | TRBD1
CSVVRGQGRETQYF | TGCAGCGTTGTAAGGGGCCAAGGACGCGAGACCCAGTACTTC | TRBJ2-5 | TRBV29-1 | NA | NA
CASSQDWETGQYF | TGCGCCAGCAGCCAAGACTGGGAGACAGGGCAGTACTTC | TRBJ2-7 | TRBV4-1 | NA | NA
CAWNRESNQPQHF | TGTGCCTGGAACAGGGAGAGTAATCAGCCCCAGCATTTT | TRBJ1-5 | TRBV30 | NA | NA
CASSLMGTQYF | TGTGCCAGCAGCTTGATGGGTACGCAGTATTTT | TRBJ2-3 | TRBV5-6 | NA | NA
CAWKLDRDIQYF | TGTGCCTGGAAATTGGACAGGGACATTCAGTACTTC | TRBJ2-4 | TRBV30 | NA | TRBD1
CAISDLGQGTGQFF | TGTGCCATCAGTGACCTCGGACAGGGGACCGGGCAGTTCTTC | TRBJ2-1 | TRBV10-3 | NA | TRBD1
CSVVSRSSGNTIYF | TGCAGCGTTGTATCAAGAAGCTCTGGAAACACCATATATTTT | TRBJ1-3 | TRBV29-1 | once | NA
CSVGLGTNSPLHF | TGCAGCGTTGGGCTGGGAACGAATTCACCCCTCCACTTT | TRBJ1-6 | TRBV29-1 | NA | NA
CASSRDQNGIYEQYF | TGTGCCAGCAGCCGGGACCAGAACGGTATATACGAGCAGTACTTC | TRBJ2-7 | TRBV11-3 | few | NA
CASSRPGQGAIGELFF | TGTGCCAGTAGCAGGCCAGGACAGGGGGCTATCGGGGAGCTGTTTTTT | TRBJ2-2 | TRBV19 | NA | TRBD1
CASSSGQFGGSYEQYF | TGTGCCAGCAGTTCAGGACAATTCGGGGGGTCCTACGAGCAGTACTTC | TRBJ2-7 | TRBV27 | NA | TRBD2
CAWSSPNVLTF | TGTGCCTGGAGTAGTCCCAACGTCCTGACTTTC | TRBJ2-6 | TRBV30 | few | NA
CSVSGRTIYGYTF | TGCAGCGTCTCGGGACGGACGATATATGGCTACACCTTC | TRBJ1-2 | TRBV29-1 | NA | NA
CASSSGRAEGEAFF | TGTGCCAGCAGTTCGGGACGGGCGGAAGGTGAAGCTTTCTTT | TRBJ1-1 | TRBV6-5 | few | NA
CASSAHSGGAGANVLTF | TGTGCCAGCAGCGCGCACTCAGGGGGAGCCGGGGCCAACGTCCTGACTTTC | TRBJ2-6 | TRBV5-4 | few | TRBD1
CASSLTETQYF | TGTGCCAGCAGCCTAACGGAGACCCAGTACTTC | TRBJ2-5 | TRBV7-6 | NA | NA
CAISEGQGNTEAFF | TGTGCCATCAGTGAGGGACAGGGGAACACTGAAGCTTTCTTT | TRBJ1-1 | TRBV10-3 | NA | TRBD1
CAWSPDSYTGELFF | TGTGCCTGGAGTCCCGACTCCTACACCGGGGAGCTGTTTTTT | TRBJ2-2 | TRBV30 | NA | NA
CSGGPAGGERDTQYF | TGCAGCGGCGGGCCCGCGGGGGGAGAGCGGGATACGCAGTATTTT | TRBJ2-3 | TRBV29-1 | few | TRBD2
CASSLSGF | TGTGCCAGCAGCTTATCCGGCTTC | TRBJ1-2 | TRBV11-2 | NA | NA
CASSVGRGSPLHF | TGTGCCAGCAGCGTAGGACGTGGTTCACCCCTCCACTTT | TRBJ1-6 | TRBV9 | NA | NA
CASSPLAQETQYF | TGTGCCAGCAGCCCACTAGCTCAAGAGACCCAGTACTTC | TRBJ2-5 | TRBV9 | NA | NA
CASSLKVLAGGVSYNEQFF | TGCGCCAGCAGCTTGAAAGTTTTAGCGGGGGGCGTCTCCTACAATGAGCAGTTCTTC | TRBJ2-1 | TRBV5-1 | NA | TRBD2
CASSISATNQPQHF | TGTGCCAGTAGTATATCGGCCACTAATCAGCCCCAGCATTTT | TRBJ1-5 | TRBV19 | NA | NA
CSARGGNTIYF | TGCAGTGCTAGAGGGGGGAACACCATATATTTT | TRBJ1-3 | TRBV20-1 | NA | NA
CATRTSGGAGDTQYF | TGCGCCACCCGGACTAGCGGGGGGGCCGGAGATACGCAGTATTTT | TRBJ2-3 | TRBV5-1 | NA | TRBD2
CASGPYGYTF | TGTGCCAGCGGACCCTATGGCTACACCTTC | TRBJ1-2 | TRBV7-9 | NA | NA
CAWRALAGGPSYNEQFF | TGTGCCTGGAGAGCTCTAGCGGGGGGGCCAAGCTACAATGAGCAGTTCTTC | TRBJ2-1 | TRBV30 | NA | TRBD2
CASSLPGTGIYEQYF | TGTGCCAGCAGCTTGCCCGGGACAGGGATCTACGAGCAGTACTTC | TRBJ2-7 | TRBV5-4 | NA | TRBD1
CASSVAGGDSPLHF | TGTGCCAGCAGCGTAGCTGGAGGAGATTCACCCCTCCACTTT | TRBJ1-6 | TRBV9 | NA | NA
CASSILSPGEAFF | TGTGCCAGTAGTATTTTGAGTCCCGGGGAGGCTTTCTTT | TRBJ1-1 | TRBV19 | NA | NA
CSVTGTGGFSYEQYF | TGCAGCGTCACCGGGACAGGGGGCTTCTCCTACGAGCAGTACTTC | TRBJ2-7 | TRBV29-1 | NA | TRBD1
CASSTPVGQGGSGANVLTF | TGTGCCAGCAGCACGCCCGTGGGACAGGGTGGCTCTGGGGCCAACGTCCTGACTTTC | TRBJ2-6 | TRBV2 | few | TRBD1
CSVERRANDEAFF | TGCAGCGTTGAAAGGAGAGCTAATGATGAAGCTTTCTTT | TRBJ1-1 | TRBV29-1 | NA | NA
CAISEPGQVAYEQYF | TGTGCCATCAGTGAACCGGGACAGGTGGCCTACGAGCAGTACTTC | TRBJ2-7 | TRBV10-3 | NA | TRBD1
CASRERTSTDTQYF | TGTGCCAGTAGAGAGCGGACTAGCACAGATACGCAGTATTTT | TRBJ2-3 | TRBV19 | few | NA
CSALDGQRNEKLFF | TGCAGCGCCCTGGACGGACAGAGAAATGAAAAACTGTTTTTT | TRBJ1-4 | TRBV29-1 | few | NA
CSGGGGNEKLFF | TGCAGCGGGGGTGGAGGTAATGAAAAACTGTTTTTT | TRBJ1-4 | TRBV29-1 | once | NA
CASTRGSNQPQHF | TGTGCCAGTACGAGGGGGAGCAATCAGCCCCAGCATTTT | TRBJ1-5 | TRBV19 | few | NA
CASSLTGAKEAQYF | TGCGCCAGCAGCCTCACAGGGGCCAAAGAGGCCCAGTACTTC | TRBJ2-5 | TRBV5-1 | NA | TRBD1
CASSVSRGVGGYTF | TGTGCCAGCAGCGTCTCCAGGGGAGTGGGTGGCTACACCTTC | TRBJ1-2 | TRBV9 | NA | NA
CASSSTGGYEQYF | TGCGCCAGCAGCTCTACAGGGGGCTACGAGCAGTACTTC | TRBJ2-7 | TRBV5-1 | NA | TRBD1
CATSRDRTSGRTGELFF | TGTGCCACCAGCAGAGATCGCACTAGCGGGAGAACCGGGGAGCTGTTTTTT | TRBJ2-2 | TRBV15 | few | TRBD2
CSYDRGNTGELFF | TGCAGCTACGACAGGGGGAACACCGGGGAGCTGTTTTTT | TRBJ2-2 | TRBV29-1 | NA | TRBD1